One TCR beta chain is described in this entry. Its specificity is not known. The data were obtained in a study of shared clonotypes between healthy human individuals. Study conclusions and caveats: The authors expected sequencing depth to affect clonotype sharing among donors.

Authors' methods: Filtering of immunoSEQ junctional sequences could not match full-length read filtering. Profiled with immunoSEQ multiplex PCR; TCRdb holds only in-frame clones, not every one. V and J calls and clone size are as listed in that table; D and trimming were resolved from the DNA. The table has roughly 500,000 clones, 70% to 80% seen once. The specimen sequenced was PBMCs. This receptor was taken from a middle-aged woman in good health. Some clones in this sample may be carry-over from other donors' samples.

CDR3 DNA: TGTGCCAGCAGCCCGGGACTAGCGGGAGGTACCGGGGAGCTGTTTTTT. It is translated as CASSPGLAGGTGELFF. The gene calls are TRBV7-3 and TRBJ2-2, with 15 bases fitting TRBD2. The V gene end was trimmed by 5 bases and the J gene end by 5 bases; junction bases not matched to a gene: 3. The germline CDR1 and CDR2 sequences are SGHTA and FQGTGA. This CDR3 region has 16 residues.